These 3 T cell receptor beta chains were sequenced from one sample in a study of blood T cell repertoires in COVID-19. Clones were sequenced by immunoSEQ multiplex PCR, and TCRdb holds only the in-frame ones, with some missing. The sample records approximately 190,000 clones, 75% to 90% being singletons. Material for sequencing was peripheral blood. The receptors stem from a man aged 55 to 70 with acute or convalescent COVID-19.

J is TRBJ2-1 and V is TRBV9, with 8 bases that match TRBD2. Germline CDR1 is SGDLS and CDR2 is YYNGEE. CDR3 length equals 16 residues. V shed 0 bases, J shed 3 bases, and the junction held 5 bases outside the gene matches. This CDR3 is CASSVDSGSLYNEQFF. DNA of the CDR3: TGTGCCAGCAGCGTAGACAGCGGGAGCCTCTACAATGAGCAGTTCTTC. Full variable domain (rest looked up from reference TRBV9 and TRBJ2-1): DSGVTQTPKHLITATGQRVTLRCSPRSGDLSVYWYQQSLDQGLQFLIQYYNGEERAKGNILERFSAQQFPDLHSELNLSSLELGDSALYFCASSVDSGSLYNEQFFGPGTRLTVL.

The count of this clone is one. The J gene is TRBJ1-3, the V gene TRBV2; TRBD1 aligns across 9 bases. This CDR3 comprises 16 residues. Per the germline V gene, CDR1 is SNHLY and CDR2 is FYNNEI. Trimming took 5 bases from V and 8 from J; bases not matched to a gene: 13. CDR3 in amino acids: CASSPFRQQGADTIYF. The CDR3 DNA reads TGTGCCAGCAGTCCATTTCGTCAACAGGGGGCGGACACCATATATTTT. Full variable domain (outside the CDR3, taken from reference TRBV2 and TRBJ1-3): EPEVTQTPSHQVTQMGQEVILRCVPISNHLYFYWYRQILGQKVEFLVSFYNNEISEKSEIFDDQFSVERPDGSNFTLKIRSTKLEDSAMYFCASSPFRQQGADTIYFGEGSWLTVV.

This clone was seen only once. The V call is TRBV6-2 or TRBV6-3, the J call TRBJ1-2; D not certain. The CDR3 has 17 residues. The ends were cut back, 2 bases at V and 8 bases at J, with 24 bases in the middle. The germline CDR1 and CDR2 sequences are MNHEY and SVGEGT. The CDR3 DNA follows: TGTGCCAGCAGTTACCCCGCTGGGAGAGGATCAGTAGAAGGCTACACCTTC. This gives the protein CASSYPAGRGSVEGYTF.